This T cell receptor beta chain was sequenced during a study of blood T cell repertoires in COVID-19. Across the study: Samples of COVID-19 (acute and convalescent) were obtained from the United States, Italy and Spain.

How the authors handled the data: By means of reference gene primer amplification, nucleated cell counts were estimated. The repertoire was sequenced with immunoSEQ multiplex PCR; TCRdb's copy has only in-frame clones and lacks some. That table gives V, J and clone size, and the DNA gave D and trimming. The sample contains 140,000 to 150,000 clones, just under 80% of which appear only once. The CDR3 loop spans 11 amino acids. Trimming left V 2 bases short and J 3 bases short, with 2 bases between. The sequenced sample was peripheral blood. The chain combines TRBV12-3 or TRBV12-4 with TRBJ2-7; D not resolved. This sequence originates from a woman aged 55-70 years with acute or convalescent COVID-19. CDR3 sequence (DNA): TGTGCCAGCAGTTTATACTACGAGCAGTACTTC. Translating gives CASSLYYEQYF.